This T cell receptor beta chain comes out of a study of cytomegalovirus exposure and HLA in healthy donors. Use of 60 Vbeta and 13 Jbeta primers characterized the PCR. Produced via immunoSEQ multiplex PCR; TCRdb's table is partial and in-frame only. The repertoire holds 180,000 or so clones, 75% to 80% seen once, with roughly 13% in the top ten. The V segment lost 4 bases and the J segment 1 base; nucleotides outside the gene matches: 9. Germline lookup yields CDR1 LNHDA and CDR2 SQIVND (reference sequence). The CDR3 is 16 amino acids. This clone was found once. Antigen: not known. Notes on the study in general: Cytomegalovirus-associated status was assigned to some 180 TCR beta chains.

The clonotype was recovered from a man aged 50-59 years in good health and CMV-seropositive. The chain joins TRBV19 to TRBJ1-1; 7 bases line up with TRBD1. What was sequenced was PBMCs. DNA of the CDR3: TGTGCCAGTAGTAAATCACAGGGGATGGCGAACACTGAAGCTTTCTTT. It is translated as CASSKSQGMANTEAFF.